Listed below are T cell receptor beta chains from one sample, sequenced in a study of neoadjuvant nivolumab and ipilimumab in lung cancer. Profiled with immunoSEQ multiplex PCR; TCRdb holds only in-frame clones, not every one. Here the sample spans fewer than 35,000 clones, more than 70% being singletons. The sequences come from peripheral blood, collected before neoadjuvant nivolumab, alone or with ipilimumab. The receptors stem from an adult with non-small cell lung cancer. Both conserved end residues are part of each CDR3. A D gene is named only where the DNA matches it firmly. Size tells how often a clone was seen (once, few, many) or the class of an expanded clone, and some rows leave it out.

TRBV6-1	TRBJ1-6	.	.	TGTGCCAGCAAACCAGGGGAATCACCCCTCCACTTT	CASKPGESPLHF
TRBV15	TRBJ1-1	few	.	TGTGCCACCTCAATTGACCCGAACACTGAAGCTTTCTTT	CATSIDPNTEAFF
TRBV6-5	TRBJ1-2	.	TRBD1	TGTGCCAGCAGTACAGGGGGTTTCTATGGCTACACCTTC	CASSTGGFYGYTF
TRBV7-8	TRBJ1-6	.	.	TGTGCCAGCAGCTTAAATCCAGGCGCGTCACCCCTCCACTTT	CASSLNPGASPLHF
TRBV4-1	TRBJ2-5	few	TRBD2	TGCGCCAGCAGCTGGACTAGGGCCGAGACCCAGTACTTC	CASSWTRAETQYF
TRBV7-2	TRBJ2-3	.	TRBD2	TGTGCCAGCAGCGCTGGCCGGGGGGGATCGGATACGCAGTATTTT	CASSAGRGGSDTQYF
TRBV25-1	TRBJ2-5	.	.	TGTGCCAGCAGTGAGGGGTGGGGGGAGACCCAGTACTTC	CASSEGWGETQYF
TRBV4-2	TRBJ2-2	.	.	TGTGCCAGCAGCCAAAACGGGGCGAACACCGGGGAGCTGTTTTTT	CASSQNGANTGELFF
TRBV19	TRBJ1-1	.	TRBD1	TGTGCCAGTCGGACAGGGGCTTTGAACACTGAAGCTTTCTTT	CASRTGALNTEAFF
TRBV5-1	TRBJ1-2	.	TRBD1	TGCGCCAGCAGCTTGGTAGACAGGGGGCTGGACGGCTACACCTTC	CASSLVDRGLDGYTF
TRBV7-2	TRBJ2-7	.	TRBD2	TGTGCCAGCAGCCCCGACAGCGGGGGGTTGGAGCAGTACTTC	CASSPDSGGLEQYF
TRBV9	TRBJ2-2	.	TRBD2	TGTGCCAGCAGCGTAGATCCAGCGGGGGGCGCCGGGGAGCTGTTTTTT	CASSVDPAGGAGELFF
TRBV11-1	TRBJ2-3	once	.	TGTGCCAGCAGCTTAGCCCCTACGGGGGGCACAGATACGCAGTATTTT	CASSLAPTGGTDTQYF
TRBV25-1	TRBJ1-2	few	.	TGTGCCAGCAGTGGTGGGTCTGCCTATGGCTACACCTTC	CASSGGSAYGYTF
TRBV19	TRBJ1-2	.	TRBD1	TGTGCCAGTAGTATCCGGGACAGGTGGGGCTACACCTTC	CASSIRDRWGYTF
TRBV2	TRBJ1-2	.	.	TGTGCCAGCAGTGCGACCCGTAGGGGCTACACCTTC	CASSATRRGYTF
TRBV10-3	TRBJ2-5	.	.	TGTGCCATCAGGGACTACGGAGAGACCCAGTACTTC	CAIRDYGETQYF
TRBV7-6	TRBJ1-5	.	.	TGTGCCAGCAGTCTAGGGGGGTCAAAGAGCAATCAGCCCCAGCATTTT	CASSLGGSKSNQPQHF
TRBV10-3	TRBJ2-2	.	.	TGTGCCATCAGTGCAAGGCAGGTGGGCGGGGAGCTGTTTTTT	CAISARQVGGELFF
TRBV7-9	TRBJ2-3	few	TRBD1	TGTGCCAGCAGCCCTGACAGGGGCCTTAGCACAGATACGCAGTATTTT	CASSPDRGLSTDTQYF
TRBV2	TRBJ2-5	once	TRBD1	TGTGCCAGCAGTGGGTCAGGACAGGGGGTGCAGACCCAGTACTTC	CASSGSGQGVQTQYF
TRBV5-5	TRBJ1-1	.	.	TGTGCCAGCAGCTTTACCGGGACGGAGAACACTGAAGCTTTCTTT	CASSFTGTENTEAFF
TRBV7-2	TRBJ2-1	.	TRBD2	TGTGCCAGCAGCTTAGGGACTAGCGGGGGCCCCCAGTTCTTC	CASSLGTSGGPQFF
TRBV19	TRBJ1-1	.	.	TGTGCCAGTACTTGGGCGGGGTTTGAAGCTTTCTTT	CASTWAGFEAFF
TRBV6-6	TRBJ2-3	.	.	TGTGCCAGCGGACGTGGATCCTCTAGCACAGATACGCAGTATTTT	CASGRGSSSTDTQYF
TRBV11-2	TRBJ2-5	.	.	TGTGCCAGCAGCTTAGGTCAGGGAGTAGAGACCCAGTACTTC	CASSLGQGVETQYF
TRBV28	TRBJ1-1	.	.	TGTGCCAGCACGATTGTCGGATTTGTCATGAACACTGAAGCTTTCTTT	CASTIVGFVMNTEAFF
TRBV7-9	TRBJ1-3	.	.	TGTGCCAGCAGCTTAAGCCGGGAGGGAAACACCATATATTTT	CASSLSREGNTIYF
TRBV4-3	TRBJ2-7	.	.	TGCGCCAGCAGCCAAGATTTGGCAGGGGTATCCTACGAGCAGTACTTC	CASSQDLAGVSYEQYF
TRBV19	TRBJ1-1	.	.	TGTGCCAGTAGTGCCACTATGAACACTGAAGCTTTCTTT	CASSATMNTEAFF
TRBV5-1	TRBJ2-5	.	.	TGCGCCAGCAGTCGGGACACCCAACAAGAGACCCAGTACTTC	CASSRDTQQETQYF